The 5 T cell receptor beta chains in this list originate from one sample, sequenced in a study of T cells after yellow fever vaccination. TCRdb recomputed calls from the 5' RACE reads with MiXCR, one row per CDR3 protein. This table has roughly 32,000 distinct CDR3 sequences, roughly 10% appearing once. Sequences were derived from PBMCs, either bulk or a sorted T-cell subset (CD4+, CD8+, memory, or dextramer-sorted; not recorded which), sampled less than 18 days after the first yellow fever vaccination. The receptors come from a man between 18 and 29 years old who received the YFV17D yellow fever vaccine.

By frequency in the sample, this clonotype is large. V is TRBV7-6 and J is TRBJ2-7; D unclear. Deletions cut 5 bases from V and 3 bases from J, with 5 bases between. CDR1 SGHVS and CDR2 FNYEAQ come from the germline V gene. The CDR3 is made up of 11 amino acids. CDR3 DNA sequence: TGTGCCAGCAGCCCCGGCTACGAGCAGTACTTC. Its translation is CASSPGYEQYF.

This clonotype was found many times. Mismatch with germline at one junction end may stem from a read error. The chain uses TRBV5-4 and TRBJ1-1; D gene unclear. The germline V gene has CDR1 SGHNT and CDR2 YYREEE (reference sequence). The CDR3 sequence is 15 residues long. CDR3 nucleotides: TGTGCCAGCAGCTTGGCCCATCAACCCAACAATGAAGCTTTCTTT. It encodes CASSLAHQPNNEAFF.

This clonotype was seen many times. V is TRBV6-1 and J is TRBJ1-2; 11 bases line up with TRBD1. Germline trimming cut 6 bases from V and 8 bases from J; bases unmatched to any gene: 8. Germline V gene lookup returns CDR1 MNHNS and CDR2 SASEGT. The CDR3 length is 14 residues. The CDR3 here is CASSPGDRGVGYTF. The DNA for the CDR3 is TGTGCCAGCAGCCCCGGGGACAGGGGGGTCGGCTACACCTTC.

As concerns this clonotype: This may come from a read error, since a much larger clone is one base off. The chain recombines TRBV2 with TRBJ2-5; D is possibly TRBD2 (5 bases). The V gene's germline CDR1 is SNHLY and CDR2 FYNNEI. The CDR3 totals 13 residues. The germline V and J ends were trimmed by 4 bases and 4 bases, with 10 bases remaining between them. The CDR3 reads CASSAYRGETQYF. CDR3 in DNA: TGTGCCAGCAGTGCATATCGGGGAGAGACCCAGTACTTC.

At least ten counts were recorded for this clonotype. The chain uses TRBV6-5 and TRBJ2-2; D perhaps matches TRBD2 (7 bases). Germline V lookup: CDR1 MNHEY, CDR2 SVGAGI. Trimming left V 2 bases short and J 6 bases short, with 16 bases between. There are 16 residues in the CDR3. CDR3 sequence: CASSYQGGALAGELFF. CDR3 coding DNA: TGTGCCAGCAGTTACCAAGGGGGGGCTTTAGCCGGGGAGCTGTTTTTT.